The rows below give T cell receptor beta chains drawn from one sample of a study of blood T cell repertoires in COVID-19. Assay: immunoSEQ multiplex PCR; the TCRdb copy retains only in-frame clones and omits some. Counted here are 75,000 to 95,000 clones, about four fifths occurring once; the ten biggest clones make up roughly 6.3%. The material sequenced was peripheral blood. These receptors all come from a man between 60 and 75 years old with acute or convalescent COVID-19. Both conserved end residues are part of each CDR3. The D gene is left open where the match is weak.

v_call	j_call	d_call	cdr3_aa
TRBV5-4	TRBJ2-6	NA	CASSLRGFGANVLTF
TRBV18	TRBJ1-6	TRBD1	CASSPPFGDSYNSPLHF
TRBV11-1	TRBJ2-7	NA	CASSLRTPALDEQYF
TRBV3-1/TRBV3-2	TRBJ1-2	TRBD1	CASSQPGTEINYGYTF
TRBV6-5	TRBJ1-1	NA	CASSLGQNTEAFF
TRBV12-3/TRBV12-4	TRBJ1-1	NA	CASGLGLTEAFF
TRBV29-1	TRBJ2-3	NA	CSVAELNTDTQYF
TRBV7-2	TRBJ1-2	NA	CASSLSGTPDYGYTF
TRBV12-3/TRBV12-4	TRBJ1-1	NA	CASYLGTEAFF
TRBV28	TRBJ1-1	TRBD1	CASSYRGLTEAFF
TRBV6-5	TRBJ2-7	NA	CASSPRGRGEEQYF
TRBV19	TRBJ1-1	NA	CATLVGGTEAFF
TRBV7-6	TRBJ1-3	NA	CASSLWGHGGNTIYF
TRBV2	TRBJ2-7	TRBD1	CASSDRTGYEQYF
TRBV7-2	TRBJ2-7	NA	CASSYPGAYEQYF
TRBV7-8	TRBJ1-5	TRBD1	CASSRGQGAVNQPQHF
TRBV6-5	TRBJ2-2	NA	CATREQWGAGELFF
TRBV19	TRBJ2-1	TRBD2	CASRRGGYSYNEQFF
TRBV27	TRBJ1-1	NA	CASSYRGFAEAFF
TRBV30	TRBJ1-2	NA	CALWRGAANYGYTF
TRBV12-3/TRBV12-4	TRBJ1-2	NA	CASSFQTGGYTF
TRBV5-4	TRBJ1-5	NA	CASSPVPGHDSNQPQHF
TRBV12-5	TRBJ1-1	NA	CASGPRAYEAFF
TRBV6-5	TRBJ2-1	NA	CASTPLDEQFF
TRBV5-4	TRBJ2-1	NA	CASSFAGADNEQFF
TRBV18	TRBJ2-2	TRBD2	CASSPLGTSGPNTGELFF
TRBV10-2	TRBJ2-7	NA	CASSDELVLSYEQYF
TRBV3-1/TRBV3-2	TRBJ1-1	NA	CASSLRTGVNTEAFF
TRBV12-5	TRBJ1-5	NA	CASGLASTDSLNQPQHF
TRBV5-1	TRBJ2-3	TRBD1	CASSWGTGSTDTQYF
TRBV30	TRBJ1-3	NA	CAWSSWAASGNTIYF
TRBV5-6	TRBJ1-2	NA	CATHAGQLAGYTF
TRBV19	TRBJ1-1	NA	CAAGNTEAFF
TRBV5-1	TRBJ1-1	NA	CASSLVVGLRPEAFF
TRBV6-6	TRBJ1-1	NA	CASGEGGTEAFF
TRBV10-1	TRBJ2-3	TRBD1	CANSPSGGLRTDTQYF
TRBV4-1	TRBJ2-7	TRBD1	CASSQRPDTDRGYEQYF